This T cell receptor beta chain was sequenced during a study of monozygotic twins with inflammatory bowel disease. There were 3,000 to 4,000 ng of total RNA used for each TCR library. Reprocessing the 5' RACE reads, TCRdb reports a single entry for every CDR3 protein and omits DNA. The sample includes approximately 150,000 distinct CDR3 sequences. The CDR3 runs to 15 residues. This sequence joins TRBV12-3 or TRBV12-4 and TRBJ2-1; the TRBD2 assignment by TCRdb is unverifiable without DNA. Sequencing was performed on blood. This TCR was sampled from a human donor with ulcerative colitis or Crohn's disease, or a healthy co-twin of an affected twin (not recorded which). CDR3 protein: CASSFELAGVGEQFF.